The clone carrying this T cell receptor beta chain was detected ten times or more. No antigen is known for it. These data originate in a study of identical twins. General study points: Models underestimated out-of-frame TCR alpha sharing in monozygotic twins. Partly confounded zero-insertion analyses could result from invariant MAIT and iNKT cells.

Each cDNA held unique molecular identifiers, and template switching gave it a universal primer site. TCRdb reprocessed the 5' RACE reads with MiXCR, giving one entry per CDR3 protein. This table holds approximately 630,000 distinct CDR3 sequences, around 7.5% found once. A further study also used this sample, focusing on yellow fever vaccine responses in identical twins.

The TCR originated in a woman aged 18-35 years in good health. Source material: PBMCs.

The DNA of the CDR3 is TGTGCCAGCAGTAGCGGACTTAGAAGGGAGCAGTACTTC. This sequence encodes CASSSGLRREQYF. The V call is TRBV12-3 or TRBV12-4, the J call TRBJ2-7; D is perhaps TRBD2 (5 bases). Trimming cost V 5 bases and J 7 bases, with 15 bases left between them. The CDR3 totals 13 residues.